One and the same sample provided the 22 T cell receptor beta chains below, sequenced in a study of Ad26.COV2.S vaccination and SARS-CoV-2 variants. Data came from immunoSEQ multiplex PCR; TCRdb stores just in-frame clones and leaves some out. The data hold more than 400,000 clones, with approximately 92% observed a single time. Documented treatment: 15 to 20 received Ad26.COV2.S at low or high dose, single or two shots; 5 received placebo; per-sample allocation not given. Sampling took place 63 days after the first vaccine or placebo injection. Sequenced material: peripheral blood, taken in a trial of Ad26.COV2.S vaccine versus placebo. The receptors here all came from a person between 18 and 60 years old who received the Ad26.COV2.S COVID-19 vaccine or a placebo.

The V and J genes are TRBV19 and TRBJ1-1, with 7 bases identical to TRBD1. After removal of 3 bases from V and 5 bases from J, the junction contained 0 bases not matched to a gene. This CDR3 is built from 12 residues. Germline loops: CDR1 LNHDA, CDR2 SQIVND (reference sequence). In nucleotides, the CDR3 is TGTGCCAGTAGTATGGACAGGACTGAAGCTTTCTTT. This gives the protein CASSMDRTEAFF.

The CDR3 DNA is TGTGCCACCTCTTTTTCCCCATCGGCCTACGAGCAGTACTTC. Its protein is CATSFSPSAYEQYF. This chain links TRBV15 with TRBJ2-7; D is unclear. This CDR3 region has 14 residues. The V end was cut by 8 bases, the J end by 2 bases, with 16 bases between. Germline CDR1 LNHNV, CDR2 YYDKDF (reference sequence).

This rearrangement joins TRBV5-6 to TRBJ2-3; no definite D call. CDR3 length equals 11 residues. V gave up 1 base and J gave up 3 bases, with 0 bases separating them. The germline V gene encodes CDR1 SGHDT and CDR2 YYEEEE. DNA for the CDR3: TGTGCCAGCAGCTTGACAGATACGCAGTATTTT. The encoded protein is CASSLTDTQYF.

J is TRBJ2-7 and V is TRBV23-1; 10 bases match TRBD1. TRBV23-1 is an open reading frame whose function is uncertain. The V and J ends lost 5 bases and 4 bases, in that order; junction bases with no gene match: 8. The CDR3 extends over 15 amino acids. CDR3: CASSGGDRGFYEQYF. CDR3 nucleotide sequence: TGCGCCAGCAGTGGTGGGGACAGGGGTTTTTACGAGCAGTACTTC.

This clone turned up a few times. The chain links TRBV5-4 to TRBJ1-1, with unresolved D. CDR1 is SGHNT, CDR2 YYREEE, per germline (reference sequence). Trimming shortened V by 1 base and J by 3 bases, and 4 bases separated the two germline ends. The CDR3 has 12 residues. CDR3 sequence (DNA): TGTGCCAGCAGCTTGTACGACACTGAAGCTTTCTTT. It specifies CASSLYDTEAFF.

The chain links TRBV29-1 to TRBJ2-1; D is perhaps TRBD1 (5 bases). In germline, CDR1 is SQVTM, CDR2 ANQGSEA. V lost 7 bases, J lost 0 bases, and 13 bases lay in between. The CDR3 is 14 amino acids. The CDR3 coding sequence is TGCAGCGAAGCGACAGCACCCTCCTACAATGAGCAGTTCTTC. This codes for CSEATAPSYNEQFF.

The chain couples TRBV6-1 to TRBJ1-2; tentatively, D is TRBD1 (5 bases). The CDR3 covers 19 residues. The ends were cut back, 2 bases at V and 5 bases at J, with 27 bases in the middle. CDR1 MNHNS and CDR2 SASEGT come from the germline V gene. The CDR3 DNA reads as TGTGCCAGCAGTGAAAGTCTTTGGGGGGACGGAACAATAGGGTATGGCTACACCTTC. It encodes CASSESLWGDGTIGYGYTF.

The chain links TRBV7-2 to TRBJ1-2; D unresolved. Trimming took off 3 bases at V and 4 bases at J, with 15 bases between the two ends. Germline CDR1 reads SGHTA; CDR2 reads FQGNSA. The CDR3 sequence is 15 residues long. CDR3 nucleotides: TGTGCCAGCAGCTTCCCCGGACCGAGGCCCTATGGCTACACCTTC. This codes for CASSFPGPRPYGYTF.

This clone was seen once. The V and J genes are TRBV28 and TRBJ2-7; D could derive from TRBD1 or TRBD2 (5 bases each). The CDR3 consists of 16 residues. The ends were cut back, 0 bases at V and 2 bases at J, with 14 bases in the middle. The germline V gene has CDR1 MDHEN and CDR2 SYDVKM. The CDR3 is CASSLWSPGQAYEQYF. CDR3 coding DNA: TGTGCCAGCAGTTTATGGTCCCCGGGGCAGGCCTACGAGCAGTACTTC.

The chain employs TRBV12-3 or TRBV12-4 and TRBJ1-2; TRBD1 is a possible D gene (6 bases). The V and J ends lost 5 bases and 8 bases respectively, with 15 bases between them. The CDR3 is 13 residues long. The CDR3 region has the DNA TGTGCCAGCAGTCCCTCTACAGGGTCCGGCTACACCTTC. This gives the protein CASSPSTGSGYTF.

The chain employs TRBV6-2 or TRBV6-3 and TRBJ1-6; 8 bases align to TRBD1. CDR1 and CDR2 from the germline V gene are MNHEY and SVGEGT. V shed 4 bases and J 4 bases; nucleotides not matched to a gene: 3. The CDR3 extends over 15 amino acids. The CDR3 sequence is CASSSGQAYNSPLHF. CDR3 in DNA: TGTGCCAGCAGTTCGGGACAGGCTTATAATTCACCCCTCCACTTT.

The CDR3 DNA reads TGTGCCAGCAGCCACGGACGGATTTGGGGGAACACTGAAGCTTTCTTT. It specifies CASSHGRIWGNTEAFF. V and J are TRBV7-2 and TRBJ1-1; D ambiguous. V was cut by 5 bases and J by 1 base, with 17 bases left in between. Germline assignment: CDR1 SGHTA and CDR2 FQGNSA. CDR3 length equals 16 residues.

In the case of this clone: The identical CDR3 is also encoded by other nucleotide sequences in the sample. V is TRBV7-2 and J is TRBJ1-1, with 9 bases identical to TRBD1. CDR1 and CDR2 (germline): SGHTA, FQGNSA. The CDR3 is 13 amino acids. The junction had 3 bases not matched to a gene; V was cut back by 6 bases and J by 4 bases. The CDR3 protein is CASRQTGGTEAFF. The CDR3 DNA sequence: TGTGCCAGCAGACAGACAGGGGGCACTGAAGCTTTCTTT.

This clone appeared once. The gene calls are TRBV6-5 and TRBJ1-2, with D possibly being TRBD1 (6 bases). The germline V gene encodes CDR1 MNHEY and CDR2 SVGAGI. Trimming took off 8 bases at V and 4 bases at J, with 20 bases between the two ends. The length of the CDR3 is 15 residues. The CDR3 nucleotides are TGTGCCAGCTCTCGAGGGACACCTGGGGGCTATGGCTACACCTTC. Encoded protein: CASSRGTPGGYGYTF.

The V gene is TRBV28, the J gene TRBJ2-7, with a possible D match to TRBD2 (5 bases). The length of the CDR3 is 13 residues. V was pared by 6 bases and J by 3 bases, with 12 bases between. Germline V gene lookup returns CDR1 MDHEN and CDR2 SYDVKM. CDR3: CASSPSGFYEQYF. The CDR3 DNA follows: TGTGCCAGCAGCCCTTCGGGGTTCTACGAGCAGTACTTC. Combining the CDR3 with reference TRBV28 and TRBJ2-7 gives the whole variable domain DVKVTQSSRYLVKRTGEKVFLECVQDMDHENMFWYRQDPGLGLRLIYFSYDVKMKEKGDIPEGYSVSREKKERFSLILESASTNQTSMYLCASSPSGFYEQYFGPGTRLTVT.

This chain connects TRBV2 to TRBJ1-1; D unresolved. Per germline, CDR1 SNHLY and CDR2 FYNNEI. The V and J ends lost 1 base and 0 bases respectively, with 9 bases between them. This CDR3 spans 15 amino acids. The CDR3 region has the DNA TGTGCCAGCAGTGAAGTGGAGGAAATGAACACTGAAGCTTTCTTT. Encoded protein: CASSEVEEMNTEAFF.

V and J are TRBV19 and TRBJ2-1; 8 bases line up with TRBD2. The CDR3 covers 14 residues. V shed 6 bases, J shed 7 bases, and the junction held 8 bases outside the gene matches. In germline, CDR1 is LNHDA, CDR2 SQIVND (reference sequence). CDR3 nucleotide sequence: TGTGCCAGTAGCTTCGGGGGGGTGGGAAATGAGCAGTTCTTC. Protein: CASSFGGVGNEQFF.

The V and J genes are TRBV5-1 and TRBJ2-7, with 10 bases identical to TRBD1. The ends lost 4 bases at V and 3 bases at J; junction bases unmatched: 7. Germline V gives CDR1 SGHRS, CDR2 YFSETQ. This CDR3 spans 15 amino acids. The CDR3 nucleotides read TGCGCCAGCAGCCCGGGACAGGGGACCTACTACGAGCAGTACTTC. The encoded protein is CASSPGQGTYYEQYF.

This chain's CDR3 is CASSLDRALLNEKLFF. CDR3 in DNA: TGTGCCAGCTCCCTGGACAGGGCCCTACTTAATGAAAAACTGTTTTTT. The chain couples TRBV28 to TRBJ1-4, with 8 bases that match TRBD1. Per the germline V gene, CDR1 is MDHEN and CDR2 is SYDVKM. This CDR3 has 16 residues. Germline trimming cut 8 bases from V and 4 bases from J; bases unmatched to any gene: 12.

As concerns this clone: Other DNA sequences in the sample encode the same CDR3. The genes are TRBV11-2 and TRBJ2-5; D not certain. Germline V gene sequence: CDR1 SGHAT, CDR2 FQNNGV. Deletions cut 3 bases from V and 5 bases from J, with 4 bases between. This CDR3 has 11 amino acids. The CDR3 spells CASSFSETQYF. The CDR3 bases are TGTGCCAGCAGCTTTAGTGAGACCCAGTACTTC.

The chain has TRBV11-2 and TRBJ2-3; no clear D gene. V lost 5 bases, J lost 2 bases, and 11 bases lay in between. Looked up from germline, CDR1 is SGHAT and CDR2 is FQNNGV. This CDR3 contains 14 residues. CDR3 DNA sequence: TGTGCCAGCAGCACAAGGGCCGTCACAGATACGCAGTATTTT. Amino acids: CASSTRAVTDTQYF.

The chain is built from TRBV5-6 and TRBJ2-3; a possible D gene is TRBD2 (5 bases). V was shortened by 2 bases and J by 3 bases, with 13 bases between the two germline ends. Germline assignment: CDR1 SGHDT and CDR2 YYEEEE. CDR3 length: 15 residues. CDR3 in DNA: TGTGCCAGCAGCTTAACTAGAGGATCTACAGATACGCAGTATTTT. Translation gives CASSLTRGSTDTQYF.